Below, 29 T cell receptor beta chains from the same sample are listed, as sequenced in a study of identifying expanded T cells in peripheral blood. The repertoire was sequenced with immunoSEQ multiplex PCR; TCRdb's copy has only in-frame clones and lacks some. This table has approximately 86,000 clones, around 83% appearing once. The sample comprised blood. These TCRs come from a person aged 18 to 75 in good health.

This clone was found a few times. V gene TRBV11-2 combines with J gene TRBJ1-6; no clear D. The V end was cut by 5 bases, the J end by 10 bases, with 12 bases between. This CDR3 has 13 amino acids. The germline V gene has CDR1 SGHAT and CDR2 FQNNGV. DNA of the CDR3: TGTGCCAGCAGCATAAACCGAGCCTCACCCCTCCACTTT. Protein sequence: CASSINRASPLHF.

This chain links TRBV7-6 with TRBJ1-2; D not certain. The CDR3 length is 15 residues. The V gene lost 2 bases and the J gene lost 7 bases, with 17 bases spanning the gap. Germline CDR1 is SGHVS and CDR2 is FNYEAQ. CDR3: CASSLTTGGTFGYTF. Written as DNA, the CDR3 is TGTGCCAGCAGCTTAACGACTGGAGGAACCTTTGGCTACACCTTC.

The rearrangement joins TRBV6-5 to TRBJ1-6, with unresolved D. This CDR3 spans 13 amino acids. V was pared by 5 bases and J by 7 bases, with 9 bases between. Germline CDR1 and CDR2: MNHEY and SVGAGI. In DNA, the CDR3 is TGTGCCAGCAGTGTCCGGGAAAATTCACCCCTCCACTTT. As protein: CASSVRENSPLHF.

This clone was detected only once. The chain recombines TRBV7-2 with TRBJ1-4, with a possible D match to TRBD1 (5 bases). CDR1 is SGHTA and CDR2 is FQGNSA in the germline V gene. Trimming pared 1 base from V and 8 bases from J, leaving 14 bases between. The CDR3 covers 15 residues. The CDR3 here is CASSLGDLSAEKLFF. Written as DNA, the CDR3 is TGTGCCAGCAGCTTAGGGGACCTTTCCGCCGAAAAACTGTTTTTT.

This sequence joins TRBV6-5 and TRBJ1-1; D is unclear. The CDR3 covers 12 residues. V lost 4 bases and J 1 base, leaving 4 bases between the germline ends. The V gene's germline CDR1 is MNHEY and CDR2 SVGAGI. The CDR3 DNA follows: TGTGCCAGCAGTTGGGGGAACACTGAAGCTTTCTTT. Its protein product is CASSWGNTEAFF.

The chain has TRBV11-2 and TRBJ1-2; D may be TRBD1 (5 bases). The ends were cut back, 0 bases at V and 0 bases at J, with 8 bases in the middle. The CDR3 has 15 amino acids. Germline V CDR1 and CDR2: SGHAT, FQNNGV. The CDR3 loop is CASSLDGTANYGYTF. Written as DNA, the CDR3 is TGTGCCAGCAGCTTAGACGGGACTGCTAACTATGGCTACACCTTC.

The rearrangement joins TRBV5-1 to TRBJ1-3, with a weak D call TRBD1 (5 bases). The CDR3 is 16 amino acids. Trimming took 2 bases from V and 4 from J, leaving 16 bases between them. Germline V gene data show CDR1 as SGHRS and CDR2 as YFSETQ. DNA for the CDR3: TGCGCCAGCAGCTTAGCAGGGAACCCGTCGGGAAACACCATATATTTT. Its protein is CASSLAGNPSGNTIYF.

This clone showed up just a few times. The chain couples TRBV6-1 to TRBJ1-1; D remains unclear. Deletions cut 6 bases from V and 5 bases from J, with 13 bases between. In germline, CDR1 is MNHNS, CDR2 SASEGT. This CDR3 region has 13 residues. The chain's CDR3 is CASSRMGGTEAFF. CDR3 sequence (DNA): TGTGCCAGCAGCCGAATGGGTGGGACTGAAGCTTTCTTT.

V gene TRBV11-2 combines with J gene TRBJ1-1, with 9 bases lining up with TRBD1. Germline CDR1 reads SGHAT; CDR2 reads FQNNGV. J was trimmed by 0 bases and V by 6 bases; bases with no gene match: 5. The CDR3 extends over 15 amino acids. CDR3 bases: TGTGCCAGCAGTCAACAGGGGGCCTTGAACACTGAAGCTTTCTTT. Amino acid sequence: CASSQQGALNTEAFF.

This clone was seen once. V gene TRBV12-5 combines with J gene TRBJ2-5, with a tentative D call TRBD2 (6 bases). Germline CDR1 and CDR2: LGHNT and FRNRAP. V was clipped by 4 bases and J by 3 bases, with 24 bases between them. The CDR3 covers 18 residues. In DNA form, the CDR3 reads TGTGCTAGTGGTTCAACCCGTACCGATCAGGGAGGAAAAGAGACCCAGTACTTC. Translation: CASGSTRTDQGGKETQYF.

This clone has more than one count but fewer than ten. CDR3 amino acids: CASSYREVPADTQYF. Here the CDR3 DNA reads TGTGCCAGCAGCTATCGGGAGGTCCCGGCAGATACGCAGTATTTT. The V call is TRBV12-1, the J call TRBJ2-3; TRBD2, the table's D call, was not compared with the DNA. TRBV12-1 is marked as a pseudogene. This CDR3 spans 15 amino acids.

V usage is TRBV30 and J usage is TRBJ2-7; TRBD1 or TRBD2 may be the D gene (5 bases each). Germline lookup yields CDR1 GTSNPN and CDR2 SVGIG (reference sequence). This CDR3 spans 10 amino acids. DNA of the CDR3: TGTGCTGGGGGCTCCTACGAGCAGTACTTC. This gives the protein CAGGSYEQYF.

The CDR3 nucleotides read TGTGCCAGCAGCTTAGGCTCAGGGGACTATCAGCCCCAGCATTTT. Translating it yields CASSLGSGDYQPQHF. J is TRBJ1-5 and V is TRBV7-6, with D possibly matching TRBD1 (6 bases). The V end was cut by 1 base, the J end by 5 bases, with 12 bases between. This CDR3 is built from 15 residues. Germline V gene data show CDR1 as SGHVS and CDR2 as FNYEAQ.

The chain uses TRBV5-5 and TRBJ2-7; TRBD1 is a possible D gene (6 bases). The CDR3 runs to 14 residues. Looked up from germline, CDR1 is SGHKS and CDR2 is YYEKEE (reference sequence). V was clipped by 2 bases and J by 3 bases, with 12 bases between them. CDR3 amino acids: CASSFSQGLYEQYF. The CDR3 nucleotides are TGTGCCAGCAGCTTTTCCCAGGGGCTCTACGAGCAGTACTTC.

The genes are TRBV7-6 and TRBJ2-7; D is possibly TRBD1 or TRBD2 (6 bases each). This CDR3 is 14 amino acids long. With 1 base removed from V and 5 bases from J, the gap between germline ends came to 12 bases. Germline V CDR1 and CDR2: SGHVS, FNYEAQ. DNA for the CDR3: TGTGCCAGCAGCTTAGTAGGGGGGAATGACGAGCAGTACTTC. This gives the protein CASSLVGGNDEQYF.

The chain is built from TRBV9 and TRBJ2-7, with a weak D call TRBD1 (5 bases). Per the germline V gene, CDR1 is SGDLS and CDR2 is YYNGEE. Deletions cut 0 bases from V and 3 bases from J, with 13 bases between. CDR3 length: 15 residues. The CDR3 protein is CASSVEAGPGYEQYF. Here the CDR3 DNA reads TGTGCCAGCAGCGTAGAGGCAGGGCCCGGCTACGAGCAGTACTTC.

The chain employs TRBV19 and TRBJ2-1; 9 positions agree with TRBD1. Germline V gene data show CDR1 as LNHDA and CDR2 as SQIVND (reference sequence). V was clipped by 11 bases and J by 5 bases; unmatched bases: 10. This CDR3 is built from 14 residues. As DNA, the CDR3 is TGTGCCTCATGGGGACAGGGACCCGACAATGAGCAGTTCTTC. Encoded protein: CASWGQGPDNEQFF.

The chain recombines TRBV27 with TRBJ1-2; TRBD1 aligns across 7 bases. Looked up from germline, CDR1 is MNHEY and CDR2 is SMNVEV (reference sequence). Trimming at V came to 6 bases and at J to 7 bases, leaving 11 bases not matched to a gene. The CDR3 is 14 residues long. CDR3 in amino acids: CASRAAGDRSGYTF. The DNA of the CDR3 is TGTGCCAGCAGGGCGGCCGGGGACAGAAGTGGCTACACCTTC.

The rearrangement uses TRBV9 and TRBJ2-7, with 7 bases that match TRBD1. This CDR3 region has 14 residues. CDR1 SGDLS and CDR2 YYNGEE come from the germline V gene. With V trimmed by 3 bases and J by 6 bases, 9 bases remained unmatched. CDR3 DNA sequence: TGTGCCAGCAGCGCCTCATACAGGGGAGCCGAGCAGTACTTC. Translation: CASSASYRGAEQYF.

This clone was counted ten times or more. For the CDR3, the DNA is TGTGCCAGCAGTGAATCGCGTGGGAATTCACCCCTCCACTTT. Its protein product is CASSESRGNSPLHF. V usage is TRBV25-1 and J usage is TRBJ1-6; D is ambiguous. This CDR3 comprises 14 residues. V was clipped by 1 base and J by 7 bases, with 8 bases between them. The germline V gene has CDR1 MGHDK and CDR2 SYGVNS.

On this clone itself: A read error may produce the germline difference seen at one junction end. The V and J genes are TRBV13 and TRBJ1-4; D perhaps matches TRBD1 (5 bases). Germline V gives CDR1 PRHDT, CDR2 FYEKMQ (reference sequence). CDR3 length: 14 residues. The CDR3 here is CASSPGRSNEKLFF. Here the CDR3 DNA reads TGTGCCAGCAGCCCGGGGCGATCTAACGAAAAACTGTTTTTT. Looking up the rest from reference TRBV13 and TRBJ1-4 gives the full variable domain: AAGVIQSPRHLIKEKRETATLKCYPIPRHDTVYWYQQGPGQDPQFLISFYEKMQSDKGSIPDRFSAQQFSDYHSELNMSSLELGDSALYFCASSPGRSNEKLFFGSGTQLSVL.

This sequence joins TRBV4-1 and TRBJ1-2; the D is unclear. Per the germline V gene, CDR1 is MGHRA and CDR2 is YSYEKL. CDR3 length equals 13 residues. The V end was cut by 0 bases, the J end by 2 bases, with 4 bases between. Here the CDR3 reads CASSQDHNYGYTF. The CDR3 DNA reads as TGCGCCAGCAGCCAAGATCACAACTATGGCTACACCTTC.

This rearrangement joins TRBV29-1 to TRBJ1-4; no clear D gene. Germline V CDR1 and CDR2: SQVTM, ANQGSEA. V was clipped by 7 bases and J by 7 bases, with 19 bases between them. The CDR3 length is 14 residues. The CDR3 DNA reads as TGCAGCGGCCCCATCCAGGTTGTTAGTGAAAAACTGTTTTTT. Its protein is CSGPIQVVSEKLFF.

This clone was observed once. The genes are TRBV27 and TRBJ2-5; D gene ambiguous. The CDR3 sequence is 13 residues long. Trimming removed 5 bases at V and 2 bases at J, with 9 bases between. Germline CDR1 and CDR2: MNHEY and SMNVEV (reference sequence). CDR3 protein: CASSRKFQETQYF. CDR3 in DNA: TGTGCCAGCAGTAGGAAGTTTCAAGAGACCCAGTACTTC.

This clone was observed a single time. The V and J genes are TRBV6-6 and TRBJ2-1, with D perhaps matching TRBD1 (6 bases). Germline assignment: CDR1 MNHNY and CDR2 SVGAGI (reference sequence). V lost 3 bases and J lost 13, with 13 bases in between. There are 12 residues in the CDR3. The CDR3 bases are TGTGCCAGCAGTTATTCCGCAGGGGTACAGTTCTTC. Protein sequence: CASSYSAGVQFF.

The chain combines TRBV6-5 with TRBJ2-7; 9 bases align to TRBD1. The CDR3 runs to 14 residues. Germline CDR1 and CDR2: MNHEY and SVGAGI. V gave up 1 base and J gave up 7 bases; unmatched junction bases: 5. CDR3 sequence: CASSYLTGGREQYF. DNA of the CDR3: TGTGCCAGCAGTTACTTAACAGGGGGCAGAGAGCAGTACTTC.

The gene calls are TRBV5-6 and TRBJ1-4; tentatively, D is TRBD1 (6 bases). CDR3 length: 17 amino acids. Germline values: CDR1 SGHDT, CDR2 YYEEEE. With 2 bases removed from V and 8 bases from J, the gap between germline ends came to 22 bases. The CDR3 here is CASSFLGLAQGREKLFF. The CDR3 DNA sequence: TGTGCCAGCAGCTTTCTGGGGCTTGCACAGGGTAGAGAAAAACTGTTTTTT.

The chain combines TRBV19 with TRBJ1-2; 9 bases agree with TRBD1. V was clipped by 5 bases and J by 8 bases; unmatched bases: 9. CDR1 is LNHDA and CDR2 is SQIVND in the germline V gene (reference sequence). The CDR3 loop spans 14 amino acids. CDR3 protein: CASSPWGQGMGYTF. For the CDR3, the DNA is TGTGCCAGTAGTCCCTGGGGACAGGGAATGGGCTACACCTTC.

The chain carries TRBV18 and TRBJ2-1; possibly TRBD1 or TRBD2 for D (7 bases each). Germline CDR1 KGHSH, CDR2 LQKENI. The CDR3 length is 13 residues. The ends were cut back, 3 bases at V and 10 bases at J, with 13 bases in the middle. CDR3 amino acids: CASSPGGGGEQFF. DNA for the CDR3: TGTGCCAGCTCACCGGGAGGGGGCGGAGAGCAGTTCTTC.